What follows are 28 T cell receptor beta chains derived from one specimen sequenced in a study of Tregs in tolerant kidney transplant recipients. Only in-frame clones appear in the TCRdb table, and some are missing; sequencing was by immunoSEQ multiplex PCR. In the table there are about 240,000 clones, 84% of which are singletons. The material sequenced was CD4+ T cells from blood. The receptors originated from a human donor in good health.

CDR3: CASSYLTKNTEAFF. The CDR3 DNA is TGCGCCAGCAGTTACCTTACGAAGAACACTGAAGCTTTCTTT. V is TRBV4-1 and J is TRBJ1-1; D is uncertain. Per the germline V gene, CDR1 is MGHRA and CDR2 is YSYEKL. Trimming shortened V by 6 bases and J by 1 base, and 12 bases separated the two germline ends. The CDR3 length is 14 residues.

V usage is TRBV2 and J usage is TRBJ2-6, with D perhaps TRBD1 (6 bases). The CDR3 totals 16 residues. The V gene lost 6 bases and the J gene lost 0 bases, with 12 bases spanning the gap. The germline CDR1 and CDR2 sequences are SNHLY and FYNNEI. This CDR3 reads CASRRTDASGANVLTF. The DNA for the CDR3 is TGTGCCAGCAGACGGACAGATGCCTCTGGGGCCAACGTCCTGACTTTC.

This clone has more than one count but fewer than ten. The CDR3 loop reads CASSPIDRALNEQYF. CDR3 bases: TGCGCCAGCAGCCCCATTGACCGGGCCCTGAACGAGCAGTACTTC. The chain recombines TRBV4-1 with TRBJ2-7, with no clear D. This CDR3 is 15 amino acids long. Germline-derived CDR1 and CDR2 are MGHRA and YSYEKL. Trimming removed 4 bases from V and 5 bases from J, with 18 bases in between.

The genes are TRBV18 and TRBJ2-7; 7 bases map to TRBD2. The V gene's germline CDR1 is KGHSH and CDR2 LQKENI. The CDR3 consists of 18 residues. J gave up 0 bases and V 5 bases, and 16 bases lay outside the gene matches. The CDR3 DNA is TGTGCCAGCTCATCTGGTGCGAGCATTGGGACTAACTCCTACGAGCAGTACTTC. This codes for CASSSGASIGTNSYEQYF.

Remarks on this clone: At one end the junction does not follow the germline gene, possibly because of a read error. The chain uses TRBV2 and TRBJ2-3, with D perhaps matching TRBD2 (6 bases). Germline V gene data show CDR1 as SNHLY and CDR2 as FYNNEI. The CDR3 is 16 residues long. In nucleotides, the CDR3 is TGTGCCGGCAGCCCGTTCGTGGGAGGCAGCACAGATACGCAGTATTTT. Translation: CAGSPFVGGSTDTQYF. The full variable domain, completed using reference TRBV2 and TRBJ2-3, is EPEVTQTPSHQVTQMGQEVILRCVPISNHLYFYWYRQILGQKVEFLVSFYNNEISEKSEIFDDQFSVERPDGSNFTLKIRSTKLEDSAMYFCAGSPFVGGSTDTQYFGPGTRLTVL.

Notes on this clone: The same CDR3 can be traced to other DNA sequences in this sample. The genes are TRBV10-3 and TRBJ1-1; D unresolved. Deletions cut 4 bases from V and 2 bases from J, with 11 bases between. The germline gives CDR1 ENHRY, CDR2 SYGVKD. The CDR3 sequence is 14 residues long. The CDR3 region is CAISARDTNTEAFF. The CDR3 bases are TGTGCCATCAGTGCAAGAGACACAAACACTGAAGCTTTCTTT.

The chain couples TRBV5-1 to TRBJ2-2, with D perhaps assigned TRBD1 or TRBD2 (5 bases each). Trimming took 0 bases from V and 5 from J, leaving 11 bases between them. Germline V gene lookup returns CDR1 SGHRS and CDR2 YFSETQ. The CDR3 covers 15 residues. The CDR3 is CASSLVGTWTGELFF. Written as DNA, the CDR3 is TGCGCCAGCAGCTTGGTAGGGACCTGGACCGGGGAGCTGTTTTTT.

This chain links TRBV29-1 with TRBJ1-2, with 7 bases aligning to TRBD1. Unmatched junction bases numbered 12, after V lost 4 bases and J lost 7 bases. CDR1 and CDR2 (germline): SQVTM, ANQGSEA. The CDR3 runs 14 residues. The CDR3 coding sequence is TGCAGCGTTGGGGCTACAGGGGTTGTAAGTGGCTACACCTTC. It is translated as CSVGATGVVSGYTF.

The chain recombines TRBV2 with TRBJ2-3; possible D gene TRBD1, 6 bases. This CDR3 spans 14 amino acids. Germline values: CDR1 SNHLY, CDR2 FYNNEI. V lost 7 bases and J lost 2, with 13 bases in between. Written as DNA, the CDR3 is TGTGCCAGCACTGTGACAGGTCCCACAGATACGCAGTATTTT. Encoded protein: CASTVTGPTDTQYF.

The chain has TRBV19 and TRBJ2-7; TRBD1 aligns across 8 bases. CDR1 is LNHDA and CDR2 is SQIVND in the germline V gene (reference sequence). V lost 4 bases and J lost 3; bases outside the gene matches: 2. The CDR3 runs to 13 residues. CDR3 region: CASSTTGGYEQYF. Here the CDR3 DNA reads TGTGCCAGTAGTACAACAGGGGGCTACGAGCAGTACTTC.

This chain connects TRBV27 to TRBJ2-7; D call uncertain. V was shortened by 7 bases and J by 3 bases, with 16 bases between the two germline ends. Per the germline V gene, CDR1 is MNHEY and CDR2 is SMNVEV (reference sequence). The CDR3 consists of 14 residues. The CDR3 DNA reads TGTGCCAGCAAGGTGGGGTTGGGATTCTACGAGCAGTACTTC. It translates to CASKVGLGFYEQYF.

There are many counts of this clone. J is TRBJ2-2 and V is TRBV6-5; D might be TRBD1 or TRBD2, each matching 6 bases. V was shortened by 5 bases and J by 2 bases, with 9 bases between the two germline ends. Germline V CDR1 and CDR2: MNHEY, SVGAGI. The CDR3 spans 14 residues. In DNA form, the CDR3 reads TGTGCCAGCAGTCGGGGGCTCAACACCGGGGAGCTGTTTTTT. This codes for CASSRGLNTGELFF.

This chain connects TRBV5-1 to TRBJ2-7; 9 nucleotides match TRBD1. From germline, CDR1 is SGHRS and CDR2 YFSETQ. The trim removed 3 bases at V and 6 bases at J, leaving 10 bases unmatched. This CDR3 has 15 residues. CDR3 DNA: TGCGCCAGCAGCTGGATACAGGGGGCTGAGGGCGAGCAGTACTTC. Amino acid sequence: CASSWIQGAEGEQYF.

The chain couples TRBV5-5 to TRBJ2-1; TRBD2 might be the D (5 bases). V dropped 2 bases and J dropped 6 bases, with 12 bases sitting between them. The CDR3 sequence is 14 residues long. CDR1 SGHKS and CDR2 YYEKEE come from the germline V gene (reference sequence). DNA for the CDR3: TGTGCCAGCAGCTTCACAGCGGTAATCAATGAGCAGTTCTTC. Translated: CASSFTAVINEQFF.

This chain connects TRBV7-6 to TRBJ2-1, with TRBD2 matching 9 bases. V was pared by 5 bases and J by 8 bases, with 13 bases of the junction left unmatched. From germline, CDR1 is SGHVS and CDR2 FNYEAQ. There are 16 residues in the CDR3. The CDR3 sequence: CASSLSGRGGPDEQFF. CDR3 nucleotide sequence: TGTGCCAGCAGCCTAAGTGGGCGGGGGGGCCCCGATGAGCAGTTCTTC.

This chain links TRBV6-1 with TRBJ2-7; tentative D call: TRBD2 (6 bases). V shed 10 bases and J shed 0 bases, with 16 bases lying between them. The length of the CDR3 is 14 residues. CDR1 is MNHNS and CDR2 is SASEGT in the germline V gene. The CDR3 nucleotides read TGTGCCACCAAGAGGAGGGAAAGCTCCTACGAGCAGTACTTC. Encoded protein: CATKRRESSYEQYF.

V is TRBV18 and J is TRBJ2-1; weak D call: TRBD2 (6 bases). Germline CDR1 KGHSH, CDR2 LQKENI. Trimming left V 5 bases short and J 8 bases short, with 19 bases between. The CDR3 contains 15 residues. The CDR3 reads CASSNGPGDGYEQFF. The CDR3 coding sequence is TGTGCCAGCTCAAACGGGCCGGGAGATGGGTATGAGCAGTTCTTC.

The chain couples TRBV7-8 to TRBJ2-7; D is ambiguous. The length of the CDR3 is 13 residues. CDR1 and CDR2 from the germline V gene are SGHVS and FQNEAQ. V was trimmed by 0 bases and J by 4 bases, leaving 7 bases between them. DNA of the CDR3: TGTGCCAGCAGCTTAGCTAGGGAATACGAGCAGTACTTC. It yields the protein CASSLAREYEQYF.

In its sample, this clone was seen once. The chain links TRBV19 to TRBJ2-2; 8 bases align to TRBD1. V lost 4 bases, J lost 2 bases, and 12 bases stayed unmatched. This CDR3 has 18 residues. The germline gives CDR1 LNHDA, CDR2 SQIVND (reference sequence). The CDR3 protein is CASSKYGPTGANTGELFF. CDR3 DNA: TGTGCCAGTAGTAAGTACGGACCGACAGGGGCCAACACCGGGGAGCTGTTTTTT.

This sequence joins TRBV27 and TRBJ1-1; D not resolved. Germline V gene sequence: CDR1 MNHEY, CDR2 SMNVEV (reference sequence). This CDR3 region has 16 residues. V was clipped by 4 bases and J by 1 base, with 16 bases between them. The CDR3 here is CASSYEGGLANTEAFF. In nucleotides, the CDR3 is TGTGCCAGCAGTTACGAGGGAGGTTTGGCGAACACTGAAGCTTTCTTT.

The sample holds one count of this clone. The chain has TRBV21-1 and TRBJ1-4; the table gives TRBD1 as D, unverified against the DNA. TRBV21-1 is deemed a pseudogene. The CDR3 has 18 amino acids. As DNA, the CDR3 is TGTGCCAGCACGACGAAGGAACAGGGGGCTGCAACTAATGAAAAACTGTTTTTT. Its translation: CASTTKEQGAATNEKLFF.

This clone was counted a single time. The chain links TRBV6-1 to TRBJ2-3; the D gene is possibly TRBD2 (6 bases). The CDR3 is 15 residues long. V gave up 6 bases and J gave up 2 bases, with 15 bases separating them. Germline lookup yields CDR1 MNHNS and CDR2 SASEGT. CDR3 sequence (DNA): TGTGCCAGCAGGGGGCTAGCGAGGTCCACAGATACGCAGTATTTT. It codes for CASRGLARSTDTQYF.

The chain employs TRBV18 and TRBJ2-7, with D perhaps matching TRBD1 or TRBD2 (5 bases each). CDR3 length equals 16 residues. Germline values: CDR1 KGHSH, CDR2 LQKENI. Trimming took off 1 base at V and 7 bases at J, with 20 bases between the two ends. CDR3 sequence: CASSPRFQGATGEQYF. The CDR3 coding sequence is TGTGCCAGCTCACCACGATTCCAGGGTGCGACGGGGGAGCAGTACTTC. The variable domain in full, with the rest retrieved from reference TRBV18 and TRBJ2-7, is NAGVMQNPRHLVRRRGQEARLRCSPMKGHSHVYWYRQLPEEGLKFMVYLQKENIIDESGMPKERFSAEFPKEGPSILRIQQVVRGDSAAYFCASSPRFQGATGEQYFGPGTRLTVT.

This chain links TRBV6-5 with TRBJ2-7; TRBD2 agrees at 14 bases. CDR3 length equals 14 residues. V trimming: 6 bases; J trimming: 7 bases; junction bases outside the gene matches: 5. Germline V gene sequence: CDR1 MNHEY, CDR2 SVGAGI. DNA of the CDR3: TGTGCCAGCAGCCAAAGACTAGCGGGAGGGGAGCAGTACTTC. Translated, it gives CASSQRLAGGEQYF.

This clone is a singleton in its sample. This sequence joins TRBV18 and TRBJ2-3; D gene unclear. V lost 5 bases, J lost 0 bases, and 9 bases lay in between. The CDR3 is 14 residues long. Germline V gene sequence: CDR1 KGHSH, CDR2 LQKENI. CDR3 sequence (DNA): TGTGCCAGCTCAACGTACAGCAGCACAGATACGCAGTATTTT. Translated: CASSTYSSTDTQYF. Full variable domain (outside the CDR3, taken from reference TRBV18 and TRBJ2-3): NAGVMQNPRHLVRRRGQEARLRCSPMKGHSHVYWYRQLPEEGLKFMVYLQKENIIDESGMPKERFSAEFPKEGPSILRIQQVVRGDSAAYFCASSTYSSTDTQYFGPGTRLTVL.

In its sample, this clone was seen a few times. This CDR3 reads CASSYSGSYEQYF. CDR3 DNA: TGTGCCAGCAGTTACTCAGGCTCCTACGAGCAGTACTTC. V is TRBV6-5 and J is TRBJ2-7; no definite D call. The CDR3 is 13 amino acids. CDR1 MNHEY and CDR2 SVGAGI come from the germline V gene. V was cut by 0 bases and J by 0 bases, with 3 bases left in between.

The chain joins TRBV4-1 to TRBJ2-5; D is perhaps TRBD1 (7 bases). The tail of the sequence fits TRBJ2-7 better, so the J call may be wrong. From germline, CDR1 is MGHRA and CDR2 YSYEKL. This CDR3 is built from 14 residues. CDR3 in DNA: TGCGCCAGCAGCCCGCAGGGGGGCACCTACGAGCAGTACTTC. Protein sequence: CASSPQGGTYEQYF.

Here the CDR3 DNA reads TGTGCCAGCAGTGAAGGTGGGACAGAGATATGGAAACTGTTTTTT. This sequence encodes CASSEGGTEIWKLFF. V gene TRBV25-1 combines with J gene TRBJ1-4; 7 nucleotides line up with TRBD1. This CDR3 spans 15 amino acids. Germline values: CDR1 MGHDK, CDR2 SYGVNS. V gave up 2 bases and J gave up 11 bases; unmatched junction bases: 11. The entire variable domain, with the rest obtained from reference TRBV25-1 and TRBJ1-4, is as follows: EADIYQTPRYLVIGTGKKITLECSQTMGHDKMYWYQQDPGMELHLIHYSYGVNSTEKGDLSSESTVSRIRTEHFPLTLESARPSHTSQYLCASSEGGTEIWKLFFGSGTQLSVL.